The entry below gives a single TCR beta chain sequence along with its context. This clonotype was detected only once. Its antigen is unknown. No base-level quality is on record; no much larger clone is a single base apart. One read alone lends weak support. The instrument was an Illumina HiSeq 1500. The raw public reads went through TCRdb reprocessing: fastp at Q25, MiXCR clone calling, in-frame beta chains kept. Each record represents a unique CDR3 protein, reported with the most common genes and DNA among its rows. This sample has around 710,000 distinct CDR3 sequences in its table, and almost 30% of those were observed once. The ten biggest clones cover around 14% of the sample. CDR1 and CDR2 (LNHNV, YYDKDF) derive from the germline V gene (reference sequence). Including the terminal cysteine and phenylalanine, the CDR3 comprises 15 residues. CDR3 DNA is the only sequence kept; it has 45 bases, read in frame from the first base. Germline trimming amounts to 5 bases on V and 3 bases on J, with 7 as the count of junction bases outside the gene matches.

The entry originates in a study of T cell repertoires in cytomegalovirus infection (dated by TCRdb to about 2019). About the study as a whole: The peptide stimulations were aimed at well-studied HLA-B-restricted epitopes as well as recently identified HLA-C-restricted CMV epitopes, whose presentation resists viral immunomodulation. Donor HLA type was relevant to the analysis, as public TCR beta signatures indicated carriage of CMV infection together with the matching HLA type.

Overall study outcomes, separate from this receptor: Cumulative frequency of public TCR beta family members discriminated carriers of CMV infection plus the relevant HLA type in this cohort and an independent approximately 400-donor cohort. The ex vivo response was dominated by HLA-C-restricted CMV-specific TCR beta clonotypes, and the single most frequent clonotype in two of eight donors was supplied by these HLA-C-restricted clonotypes.

What this sample's treatment or condition label stands for: in vitro stimulation with specific CMV peptide epitopes to enrich CMV-specific T cells. This clonotype was sampled from a human donor in good health (CMV status not recorded). Some clones in this sample may be carry-over from other donors' samples. The material was cultured CD8+ T cells from PBMCs, obtained from culture after CMV antigen stimulation. This sequence uses TRBV15 and TRBJ1-3; 7 central bases correspond to TRBD1. The DNA is TGTGCCACCAGCCTGGACAGGTTTGGTGGAAACACCATATATTTT. This yields the protein CATSLDRFGGNTIYF.